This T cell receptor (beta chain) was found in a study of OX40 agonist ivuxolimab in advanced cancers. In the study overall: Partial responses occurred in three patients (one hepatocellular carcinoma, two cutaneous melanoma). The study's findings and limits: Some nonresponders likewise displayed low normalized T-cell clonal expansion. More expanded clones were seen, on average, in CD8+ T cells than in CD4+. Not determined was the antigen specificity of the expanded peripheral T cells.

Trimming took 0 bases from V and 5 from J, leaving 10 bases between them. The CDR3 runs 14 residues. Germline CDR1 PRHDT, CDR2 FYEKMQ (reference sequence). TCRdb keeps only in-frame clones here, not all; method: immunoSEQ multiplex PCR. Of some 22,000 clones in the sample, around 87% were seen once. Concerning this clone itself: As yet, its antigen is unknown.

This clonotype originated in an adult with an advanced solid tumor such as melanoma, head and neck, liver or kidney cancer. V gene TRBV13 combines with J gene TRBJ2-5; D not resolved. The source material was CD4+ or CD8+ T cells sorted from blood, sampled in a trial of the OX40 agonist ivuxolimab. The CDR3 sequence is CASSLGSLRETQYF. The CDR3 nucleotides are TGTGCCAGCAGCTTAGGTTCCCTCAGGGAGACCCAGTACTTC.